The T cell receptor (beta chain) described here comes from a study of glioma-infiltrating T cells. The study's findings and limits: Tissue and blood shared very few CDR3 sequences. Non-neoplastic patients had below-expected tissue-blood divergence, while all gliomas exceeded expectation.

Using RNA template, CDR3s of TCR alpha and beta were amplified with iRepertoire arm-PCR. One-step reverse transcription and amplification started from approximately 100-400 ng of tissue mRNA or PBMC total RNA. One entry per CDR3 protein results from TCRdb running MiXCR on the multiplex PCR reads. The profile shows roughly 200,000 distinct CDR3 sequences, around 40% of them singletons. V shed 0 bases and J shed 4 bases, with 10 bases lying between them. The germline gives CDR1 SGDLS, CDR2 YYNGEE. This CDR3 comprises 14 residues. In the case of this clonotype: Its antigen is unknown.

Sequencing used glioma tissue, nonneoplastic brain tissue, or PBMCs (not recorded which). The chain joins TRBV9 to TRBJ1-2, with D unclear. The sequence derives from a human donor with low-grade glioma or glioblastoma, undergoing nonglioma brain surgery, or in good health (not recorded which). Here the CDR3 reads CASSVGNPFYGYTF. The DNA for the CDR3 is TGTGCCAGCAGCGTAGGGAACCCCTTCTATGGCTACACCTTC.